This T cell receptor beta chain was sequenced for a study of CD8+ T cells in alopecia areata. Study details: Tofacitinib therapy lasting 6 to 18 months was followed by 6 months off drug.

As part of sample collection, lesional scalp punch biopsies and peripheral blood were taken from alopecia areata patients. A single count supports this clone. In each case, RNA was isolated and then reverse transcribed into cDNA as the sequencing template. Using immunoSEQ multiplex PCR, the repertoire was profiled, and TCRdb retains in-frame clones only, with some absent. This sample has more than 95,000 clones, with roughly 41% found just once. The sequenced sample was CD4+ T cells sorted from blood. The receptor was isolated from a human donor with alopecia areata.

The CDR3 here is CTSNPGLLTDTQYF. Here the CDR3 DNA reads TGCACCAGCAATCCGGGACTTCTCACAGATACGCAGTATTTT. The chain is built from TRBV1 and TRBJ2-3; TRBD2 is the table's D call, not checked against the DNA. TRBV1 is marked as a pseudogene. The CDR3 consists of 14 residues.